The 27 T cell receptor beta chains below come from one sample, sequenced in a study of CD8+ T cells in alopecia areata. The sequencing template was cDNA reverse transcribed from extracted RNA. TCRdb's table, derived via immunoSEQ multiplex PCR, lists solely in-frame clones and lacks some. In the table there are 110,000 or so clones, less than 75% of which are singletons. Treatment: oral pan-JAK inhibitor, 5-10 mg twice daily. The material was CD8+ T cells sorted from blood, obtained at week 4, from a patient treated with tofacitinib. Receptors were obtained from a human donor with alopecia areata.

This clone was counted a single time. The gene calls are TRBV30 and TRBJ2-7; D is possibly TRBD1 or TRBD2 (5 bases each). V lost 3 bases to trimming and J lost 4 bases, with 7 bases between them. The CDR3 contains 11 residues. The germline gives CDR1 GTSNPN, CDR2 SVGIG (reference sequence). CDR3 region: CAWRWGYEQYF. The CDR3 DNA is TGTGCCTGGAGGTGGGGGTACGAGCAGTACTTC.

The CDR3, as DNA: TGCAGCGCGTTCGCACTAGCCAAAAACATTCAGTACTTC. It is translated as CSAFALAKNIQYF. The V and J genes are TRBV29-1 and TRBJ2-4; D gene unclear. Per germline, CDR1 SQVTM and CDR2 ANQGSEA. V lost 7 bases to trimming and J lost 0 bases, with 10 bases between them. The CDR3 covers 13 residues.

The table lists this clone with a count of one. The CDR3 is CAWSVLNGGGDEQYF. CDR3 sequence (DNA): TGTGCCTGGAGTGTACTAAATGGCGGGGGCGACGAGCAGTACTTC. The J gene is TRBJ2-7, the V gene TRBV30; perhaps TRBD2 as D (7 bases). Trimming cost V 0 bases and J 5 bases, with 17 bases left between them. In germline, CDR1 is GTSNPN, CDR2 SVGIG (reference sequence). This CDR3 has 15 amino acids.

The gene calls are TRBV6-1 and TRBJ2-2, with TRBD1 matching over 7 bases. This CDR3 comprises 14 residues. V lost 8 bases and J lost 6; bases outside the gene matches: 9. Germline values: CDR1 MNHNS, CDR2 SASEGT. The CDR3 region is CASETGNTAGELFF. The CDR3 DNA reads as TGTGCCAGCGAGACAGGGAATACGGCCGGGGAGCTGTTTTTT.

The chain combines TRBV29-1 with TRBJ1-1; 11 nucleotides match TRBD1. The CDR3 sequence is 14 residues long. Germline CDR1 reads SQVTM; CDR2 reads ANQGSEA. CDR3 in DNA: TGCAGTGGACAGGGGGCTTATTATGACACTGAAGCTTTCTTT. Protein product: CSGQGAYYDTEAFF.

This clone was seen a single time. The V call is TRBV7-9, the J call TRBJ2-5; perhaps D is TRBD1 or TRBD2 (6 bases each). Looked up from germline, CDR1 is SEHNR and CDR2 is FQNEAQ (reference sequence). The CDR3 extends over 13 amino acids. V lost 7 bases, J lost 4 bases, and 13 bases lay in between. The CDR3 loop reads CASTPTGAETQYF. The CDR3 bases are TGTGCCAGCACCCCCACGGGGGCAGAGACCCAGTACTTC.

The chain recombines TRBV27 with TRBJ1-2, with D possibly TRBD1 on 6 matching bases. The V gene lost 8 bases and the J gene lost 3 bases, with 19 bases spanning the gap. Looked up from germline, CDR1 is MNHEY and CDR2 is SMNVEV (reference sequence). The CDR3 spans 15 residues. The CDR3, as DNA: TGTGCCAGCGGCCAACGGGGGCGCCCAGACTATGGCTACACCTTC. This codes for CASGQRGRPDYGYTF.

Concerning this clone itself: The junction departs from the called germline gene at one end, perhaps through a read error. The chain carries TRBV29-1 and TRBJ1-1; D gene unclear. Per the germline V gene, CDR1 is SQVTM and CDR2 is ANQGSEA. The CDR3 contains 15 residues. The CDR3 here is CSVEDWSTPNTEAFF. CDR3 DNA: TGCAGCGTCGAAGATTGGAGTACCCCGAACACTGAAGCTTTCTTT.

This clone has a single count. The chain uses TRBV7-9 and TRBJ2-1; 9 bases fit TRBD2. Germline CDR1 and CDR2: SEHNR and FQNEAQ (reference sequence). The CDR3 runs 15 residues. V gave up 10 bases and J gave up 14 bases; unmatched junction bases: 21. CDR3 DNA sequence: TGTGCCACGAGGGATAGCGGGGGACCCGGGGAGGGTAAGTTCTTC. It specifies CATRDSGGPGEGKFF.

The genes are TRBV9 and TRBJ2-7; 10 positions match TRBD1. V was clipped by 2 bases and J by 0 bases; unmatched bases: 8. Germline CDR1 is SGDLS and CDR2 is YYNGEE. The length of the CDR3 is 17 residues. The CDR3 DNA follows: TGTGCCAGCAGCGTCCGGGACAGGGGTATTAGCTCCTACGAGCAGTACTTC. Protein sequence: CASSVRDRGISSYEQYF.

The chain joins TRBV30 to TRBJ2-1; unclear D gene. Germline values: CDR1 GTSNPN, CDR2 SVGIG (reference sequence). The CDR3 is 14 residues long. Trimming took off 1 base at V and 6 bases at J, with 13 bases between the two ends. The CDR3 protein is CAWSGPKGPNEQFF. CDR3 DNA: TGTGCCTGGAGTGGTCCGAAGGGCCCCAATGAGCAGTTCTTC.

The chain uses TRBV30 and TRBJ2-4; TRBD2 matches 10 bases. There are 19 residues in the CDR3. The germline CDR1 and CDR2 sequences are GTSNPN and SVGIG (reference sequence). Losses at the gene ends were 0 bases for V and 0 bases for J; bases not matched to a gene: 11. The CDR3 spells CAWSVLPSGGLGAKNIQYF. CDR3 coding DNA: TGTGCCTGGAGTGTATTGCCTAGCGGGGGACTAGGAGCCAAAAACATTCAGTACTTC.

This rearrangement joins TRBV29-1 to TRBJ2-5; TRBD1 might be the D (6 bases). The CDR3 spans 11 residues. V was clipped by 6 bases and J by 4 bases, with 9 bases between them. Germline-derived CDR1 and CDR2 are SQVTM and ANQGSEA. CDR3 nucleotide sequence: TGCAGCGTAGGGGGTACAGAGACCCAGTACTTC. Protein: CSVGGTETQYF.

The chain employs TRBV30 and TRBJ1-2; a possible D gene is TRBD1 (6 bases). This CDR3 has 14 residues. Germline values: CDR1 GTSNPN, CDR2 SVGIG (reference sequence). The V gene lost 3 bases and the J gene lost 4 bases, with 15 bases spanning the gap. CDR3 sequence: CAWRALRGIYGYTF. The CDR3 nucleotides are TGTGCCTGGAGGGCGTTGAGGGGGATCTATGGCTACACCTTC.

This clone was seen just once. The CDR3 reads CSVGGQSDEAFF. CDR3 in DNA: TGCAGCGTTGGCGGACAGTCGGATGAAGCTTTCTTT. V usage is TRBV29-1 and J usage is TRBJ1-1; TRBD1 is a possible D gene (6 bases). Germline CDR1 is SQVTM and CDR2 is ANQGSEA. The CDR3 has 12 residues. With 4 bases removed from V and 7 bases from J, the gap between germline ends came to 13 bases.

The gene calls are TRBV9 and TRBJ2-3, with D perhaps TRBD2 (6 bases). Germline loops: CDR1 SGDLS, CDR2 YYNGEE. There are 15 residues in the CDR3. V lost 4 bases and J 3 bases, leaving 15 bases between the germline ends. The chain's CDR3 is CASSPLEGITDTQYF. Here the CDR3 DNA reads TGTGCCAGCAGCCCGCTGGAGGGGATAACAGATACGCAGTATTTT.

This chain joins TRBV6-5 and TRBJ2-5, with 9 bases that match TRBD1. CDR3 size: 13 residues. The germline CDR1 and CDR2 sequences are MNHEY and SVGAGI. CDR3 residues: CASGTGRYETQYF. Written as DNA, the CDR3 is TGTGCAAGCGGGACAGGGCGATACGAGACCCAGTACTTC.

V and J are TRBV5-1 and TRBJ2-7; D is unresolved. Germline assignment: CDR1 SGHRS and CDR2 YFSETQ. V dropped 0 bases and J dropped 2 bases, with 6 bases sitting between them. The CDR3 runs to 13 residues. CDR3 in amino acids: CASSLGTPYEQYF. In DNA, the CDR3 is TGCGCCAGCAGCTTGGGGACCCCCTACGAGCAGTACTTC.

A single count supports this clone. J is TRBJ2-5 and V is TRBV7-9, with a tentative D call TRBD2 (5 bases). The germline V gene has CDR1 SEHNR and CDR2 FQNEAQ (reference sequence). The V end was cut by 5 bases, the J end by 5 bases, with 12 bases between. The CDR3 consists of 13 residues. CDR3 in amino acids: CASSPPEDETQYF. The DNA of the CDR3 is TGTGCCAGCAGCCCCCCGGAGGATGAGACCCAGTACTTC.

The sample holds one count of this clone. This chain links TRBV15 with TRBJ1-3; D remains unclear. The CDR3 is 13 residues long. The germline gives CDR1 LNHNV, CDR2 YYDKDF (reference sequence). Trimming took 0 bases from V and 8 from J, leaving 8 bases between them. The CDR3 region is CATSRDLGDTIYF. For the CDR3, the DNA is TGTGCCACCAGCAGAGATCTCGGGGACACCATATATTTT.

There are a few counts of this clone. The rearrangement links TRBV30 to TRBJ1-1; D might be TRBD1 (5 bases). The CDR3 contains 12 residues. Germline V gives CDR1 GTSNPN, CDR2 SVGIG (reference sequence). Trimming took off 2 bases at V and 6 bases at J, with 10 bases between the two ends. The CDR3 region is CAWSMQGPEAFF. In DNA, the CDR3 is TGTGCCTGGAGTATGCAGGGACCTGAAGCTTTCTTT.

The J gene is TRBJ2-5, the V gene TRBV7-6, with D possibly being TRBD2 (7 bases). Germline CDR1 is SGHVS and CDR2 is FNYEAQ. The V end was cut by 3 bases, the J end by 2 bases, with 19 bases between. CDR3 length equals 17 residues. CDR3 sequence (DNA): TGTGCCAGCAGCTTGGACTGGGACGGGGGGCATCAAGAGACCCAGTACTTC. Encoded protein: CASSLDWDGGHQETQYF.

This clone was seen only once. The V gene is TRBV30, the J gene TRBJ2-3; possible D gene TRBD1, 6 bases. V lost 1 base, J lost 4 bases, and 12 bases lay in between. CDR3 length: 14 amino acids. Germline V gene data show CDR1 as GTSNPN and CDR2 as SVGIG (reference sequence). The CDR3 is CAWSGLQGADTQYF. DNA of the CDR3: TGTGCCTGGAGTGGCCTACAGGGAGCAGATACGCAGTATTTT.

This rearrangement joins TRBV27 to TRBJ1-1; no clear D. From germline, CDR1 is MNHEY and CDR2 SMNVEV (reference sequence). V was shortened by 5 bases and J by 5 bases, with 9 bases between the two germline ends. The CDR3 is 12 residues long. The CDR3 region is CASSETGTEAFF. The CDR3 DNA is TGTGCCAGCAGTGAGACCGGGACTGAAGCTTTCTTT.

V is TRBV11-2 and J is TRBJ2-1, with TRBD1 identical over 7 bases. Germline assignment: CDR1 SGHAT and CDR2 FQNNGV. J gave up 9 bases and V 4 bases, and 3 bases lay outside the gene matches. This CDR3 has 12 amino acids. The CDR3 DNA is TGTGCCAGCAGCTCGACAGGGAGTGAGCAGTTCTTC. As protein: CASSSTGSEQFF.

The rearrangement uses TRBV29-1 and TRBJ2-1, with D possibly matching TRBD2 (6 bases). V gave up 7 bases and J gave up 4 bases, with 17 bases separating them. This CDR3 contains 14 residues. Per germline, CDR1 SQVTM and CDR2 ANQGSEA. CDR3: CSAVGGDGYNEQFF. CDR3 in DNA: TGCAGCGCCGTGGGCGGGGACGGGTACAATGAGCAGTTCTTC.

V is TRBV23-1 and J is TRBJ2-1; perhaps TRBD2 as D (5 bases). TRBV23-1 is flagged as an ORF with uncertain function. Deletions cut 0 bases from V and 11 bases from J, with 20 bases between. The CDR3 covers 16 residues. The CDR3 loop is CASSQSLVRRRIKQFF. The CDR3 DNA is TGCGCCAGCAGTCAATCATTAGTTAGGAGGAGGATTAAGCAGTTCTTC.